Following are 24 T cell receptor beta chains from one sample sequenced in a study of OX40 agonist ivuxolimab in advanced cancers. Measured with immunoSEQ multiplex PCR; TCRdb has only the in-frame clones, and not every one. The sample contains about 9,800 clones, around 92% of which appear only once. Source: CD4+ or CD8+ T cells sorted from blood, taken in a trial of the OX40 agonist ivuxolimab. The receptor set was obtained from an adult with an advanced solid tumor such as melanoma, head and neck, liver or kidney cancer.

V is TRBV2 and J is TRBJ1-3, with D hard to call. The germline V gene has CDR1 SNHLY and CDR2 FYNNEI. The CDR3 sequence is 17 residues long. V lost 7 bases and J 0 bases, leaving 19 bases between the germline ends. This CDR3 is CASKRRAGWDSGNTIYF. CDR3 bases: TGTGCCAGCAAAAGGCGCGCGGGATGGGACTCTGGAAACACCATATATTTT.

The V gene is TRBV5-4, the J gene TRBJ1-3, with TRBD1 matching 7 bases. Looked up from germline, CDR1 is SGHNT and CDR2 is YYREEE (reference sequence). Trimming at V came to 4 bases and at J to 16 bases, leaving 11 bases not matched to a gene. The CDR3 has 12 amino acids. The CDR3 loop is CASSGDSPVFYF. The CDR3 DNA reads as TGTGCCAGCAGCGGGGACAGCCCCGTGTTCTATTTT.

This clone was found once. V and J are TRBV9 and TRBJ2-5, with a possible D match to TRBD1 (6 bases). The J call may be faulty, since TRBJ2-7 better matches the DNA end. The CDR3 contains 14 residues. The germline gives CDR1 SGDLS, CDR2 YYNGEE. The CDR3 DNA follows: TGTGCCAGCAGCCAGTCGGGACAAAGCTACGAGCAGTACTTC. It specifies CASSQSGQSYEQYF.

CDR3 loop: CASSQVTGPKRETQYF. CDR3 bases: TGTGCCAGCAGCCAAGTTACGGGACCCAAACGGGAGACCCAGTACTTC. The chain combines TRBV14 with TRBJ2-5; possibly TRBD1 or TRBD2 for D (5 bases each). Germline CDR1 SGHDN, CDR2 FVKESK. This CDR3 spans 16 amino acids. Between the trimmed V and J ends, which lost 1 base and 5 bases, there was a span of 17 bases.

This clone was found once. V is TRBV9 and J is TRBJ2-1, with a tentative D call TRBD2 (6 bases). Between the trimmed V and J ends, which lost 3 bases and 3 bases, there was a span of 13 bases. The length of the CDR3 is 15 residues. In germline, CDR1 is SGDLS, CDR2 YYNGEE. The CDR3, as DNA: TGTGCCAGCAGCGGCGGGGCGGGTGGCTACAATGAGCAGTTCTTC. Translating it yields CASSGGAGGYNEQFF.

The sample holds one count of this clone. V usage is TRBV7-2 and J usage is TRBJ2-2; no clear D gene. V was trimmed by 8 bases and J by 5 bases, leaving 15 bases between them. Germline lookup yields CDR1 SGHTA and CDR2 FQGNSA. This CDR3 is built from 14 residues. CDR3 DNA: TGTGCCAGCTCCCAAAATCGAAGGACCGGGGAGCTGTTTTTT. Encoded protein: CASSQNRRTGELFF.

The CDR3 spells CASNRRQGATEAFF. The CDR3 DNA is TGTGCCAGCAATCGGAGACAGGGGGCCACTGAAGCTTTCTTT. The V and J genes are TRBV2 and TRBJ1-1; TRBD1 aligns across 10 bases. Germline assignment: CDR1 SNHLY and CDR2 FYNNEI. The CDR3 has 14 residues. V lost 7 bases and J lost 4; bases outside the gene matches: 6.

This chain connects TRBV11-2 to TRBJ1-1; D is unresolved. This CDR3 is built from 16 residues. Looked up from germline, CDR1 is SGHAT and CDR2 is FQNNGV. V shed 5 bases and J shed 1 base, with 17 bases lying between them. CDR3 DNA: TGTGCCAGCAGCACATTTACTACCGACTCGAACACTGAAGCTTTCTTT. Translating gives CASSTFTTDSNTEAFF.

CDR3 coding DNA: TGTGCCAGCTCCCCTAGCACAGATACGCAGTATTTT. Translated: CASSPSTDTQYF. The chain combines TRBV18 with TRBJ2-3; D gene uncertain. CDR3 length: 12 amino acids. Germline loops: CDR1 KGHSH, CDR2 LQKENI. Trimming left V 6 bases short and J 0 bases short, with 4 bases between.

V gene TRBV18 combines with J gene TRBJ2-5; D not resolved. Trimming shortened V by 6 bases and J by 9 bases, and 14 bases separated the two germline ends. Germline V gives CDR1 KGHSH, CDR2 LQKENI. This CDR3 is built from 12 residues. The CDR3 sequence is CASSPDDIPQYF. DNA for the CDR3: TGTGCCAGCTCCCCCGATGATATCCCCCAGTACTTC. Complete variable domain (other parts from reference TRBV18 and TRBJ2-5): NAGVMQNPRHLVRRRGQEARLRCSPMKGHSHVYWYRQLPEEGLKFMVYLQKENIIDESGMPKERFSAEFPKEGPSILRIQQVVRGDSAAYFCASSPDDIPQYFGPGTRLLVL.

This clone was found once. CDR3 DNA sequence: TGTGCCAGCAGCTGGAGTCTAGACGGTGAGCAGTTCTTC. It translates to CASSWSLDGEQFF. This chain connects TRBV9 to TRBJ2-1, with no clear D. The germline V gene has CDR1 SGDLS and CDR2 YYNGEE. Deletions cut 4 bases from V and 9 bases from J, with 14 bases between. The CDR3 spans 13 residues.

The chain has TRBV19 and TRBJ2-1; 7 bases fit TRBD2. In germline, CDR1 is LNHDA, CDR2 SQIVND (reference sequence). Germline trimming cut 6 bases from V and 2 bases from J; bases unmatched to any gene: 4. The CDR3 sequence is 14 residues long. The CDR3: CASSGRLTYNEQFF. The DNA for the CDR3 is TGTGCCAGTAGCGGGAGGCTGACCTACAATGAGCAGTTCTTC. Based on the CDR3 plus reference TRBV19 and TRBJ2-1, the full variable domain is DGGITQSPKYLFRKEGQNVTLSCEQNLNHDAMYWYRQDPGQGLRLIYYSQIVNDFQKGDIAEGYSVSREKKESFPLTVTSAQKNPTAFYLCASSGRLTYNEQFFGPGTRLTVL.

V is TRBV19 and J is TRBJ1-4; D gene ambiguous. Trimming shortened V by 5 bases and J by 8 bases, and 18 bases separated the two germline ends. This CDR3 spans 15 amino acids. CDR1 is LNHDA, CDR2 SQIVND, per germline (reference sequence). The CDR3 sequence: CASSARLGTHEKLFF. DNA for the CDR3: TGTGCCAGTAGTGCTCGACTAGGAACCCACGAAAAACTGTTTTTT.

The V call is TRBV28, the J call TRBJ2-7, with D possibly being TRBD1 or TRBD2 (5 bases each). Germline assignment: CDR1 MDHEN and CDR2 SYDVKM. The CDR3 spans 14 residues. The V end was cut by 8 bases, the J end by 2 bases, with 16 bases between. CDR3: CASHTPGRTYEQYF. In DNA, the CDR3 is TGTGCCAGCCACACACCGGGACGGACCTACGAGCAGTACTTC. Drawing the rest from reference TRBV28 and TRBJ2-7, the complete variable domain is DVKVTQSSRYLVKRTGEKVFLECVQDMDHENMFWYRQDPGLGLRLIYFSYDVKMKEKGDIPEGYSVSREKKERFSLILESASTNQTSMYLCASHTPGRTYEQYFGPGTRLTVT.

The chain employs TRBV5-6 and TRBJ2-7; D unclear. Germline assignment: CDR1 SGHDT and CDR2 YYEEEE. Trimming removed 1 base at V and 6 bases at J, with 8 bases between. The CDR3 extends over 12 amino acids. The CDR3 nucleotides read TGTGCCAGCAGCTTGTCGGCTAGCGAGCAGTACTTC. Its protein is CASSLSASEQYF.

The chain recombines TRBV11-2 with TRBJ2-7; D might be TRBD1 (6 bases). The CDR3 spans 13 residues. V was trimmed by 5 bases and J by 9 bases, leaving 17 bases between them. Germline lookup yields CDR1 SGHAT and CDR2 FQNNGV. The CDR3 nucleotides are TGTGCCAGCAGCGAAACCGGACAGTCGGGGCAGTACTTC. Its translation is CASSETGQSGQYF.

The rearrangement links TRBV28 to TRBJ2-7; TRBD1 aligns across 8 bases. Looked up from germline, CDR1 is MDHEN and CDR2 is SYDVKM. CDR3 size: 15 residues. Trimming at V came to 7 bases and at J to 2 bases, leaving 10 bases not matched to a gene. CDR3 amino acids: CASKGQGAMTYEQYF. CDR3 bases: TGTGCCAGCAAGGGTCAGGGGGCGATGACCTACGAGCAGTACTTC.

The V call is TRBV11-2, the J call TRBJ2-3; no firm D call. V lost 5 bases to trimming and J lost 6 bases, with 12 bases between them. The length of the CDR3 is 13 residues. The germline CDR1 and CDR2 sequences are SGHAT and FQNNGV. CDR3 coding DNA: TGTGCCAGCAGCATGGACGAAAGGGATACGCAGTATTTT. Translating gives CASSMDERDTQYF.

The V gene is TRBV9, the J gene TRBJ1-1; D gene unclear. CDR1 and CDR2 from the germline V gene are SGDLS and YYNGEE. V lost 0 bases and J 0 bases, leaving 3 bases between the germline ends. CDR3 length equals 13 residues. The CDR3 spells CASSVAMNTEAFF. CDR3 nucleotide sequence: TGTGCCAGCAGCGTAGCAATGAACACTGAAGCTTTCTTT.

The chain is built from TRBV18 and TRBJ1-2; possible D gene TRBD1, 6 bases. The length of the CDR3 is 13 residues. The V gene lost 6 bases and the J gene lost 7 bases, with 15 bases spanning the gap. The germline V gene encodes CDR1 KGHSH and CDR2 LQKENI. CDR3 nucleotide sequence: TGTGCCAGCTCTCCGGCAGGGGTTAGTGGCTACACCTTC. Residues: CASSPAGVSGYTF. Based on the CDR3 plus reference TRBV18 and TRBJ1-2, the full variable domain is NAGVMQNPRHLVRRRGQEARLRCSPMKGHSHVYWYRQLPEEGLKFMVYLQKENIIDESGMPKERFSAEFPKEGPSILRIQQVVRGDSAAYFCASSPAGVSGYTFGSGTRLTVV.

This chain connects TRBV4-1 to TRBJ1-2; no clear D. Trimming left V 0 bases short and J 2 bases short, with 13 bases between. The CDR3 consists of 16 residues. Germline loops: CDR1 MGHRA, CDR2 YSYEKL. In DNA, the CDR3 is TGCGCCAGCAGCCAAGATATCGGACGTGGCAACTATGGCTACACCTTC. Protein: CASSQDIGRGNYGYTF.

The chain combines TRBV13 with TRBJ2-5; D unclear. The CDR3 is 12 amino acids. Germline V gene sequence: CDR1 PRHDT, CDR2 FYEKMQ (reference sequence). Deletions cut 0 bases from V and 9 bases from J, with 8 bases between. The CDR3 spells CASSLGSWAQYF. CDR3 sequence (DNA): TGTGCCAGCAGCTTAGGTTCATGGGCCCAGTACTTC.

This CDR3 reads CASSAEGGGNEQFF. The CDR3 nucleotides read TGTGCCAGCAGCGCCGAGGGGGGGGGCAATGAGCAGTTCTTC. The J gene is TRBJ2-1, the V gene TRBV2, with D maybe TRBD2 (7 bases). From germline, CDR1 is SNHLY and CDR2 FYNNEI. There are 14 residues in the CDR3. V gave up 6 bases and J gave up 6 bases, with 15 bases separating them.

V gene TRBV6-1 combines with J gene TRBJ2-1; 10 bases align to TRBD2. V gave up 2 bases and J gave up 1 base; unmatched junction bases: 5. Germline V lookup: CDR1 MNHNS, CDR2 SASEGT. The CDR3 is 17 amino acids. The CDR3 here is CASSEPLAGVSYNEQFF. The DNA of the CDR3 is TGTGCCAGCAGTGAACCTCTAGCGGGAGTTTCCTACAATGAGCAGTTCTTC.